This record looks at one TCR beta chain sequence and its context. In each case, RNA was isolated and then reverse transcribed into cDNA as the sequencing template. Assay: immunoSEQ multiplex PCR; the TCRdb copy retains only in-frame clones and omits some. The table lists 200,000 or so clones, over 45% of them singletons. This record comes from a study of CD8+ T cells in alopecia areata. The treatment was: oral pan-JAK inhibitor, 5-10 mg twice daily. The TCR originated in a human donor with alopecia areata. The sample was CD4+ T cells sorted from blood, taken at week 24, from a patient treated with tofacitinib.

The CDR3 here is CAWSVRSSAGWEAFF. The DNA for the CDR3 is TGTGCCTGGAGTGTACGGTCCTCGGCAGGGTGGGAAGCTTTCTTT. The chain uses TRBV30 and TRBJ1-1, with a weak D call TRBD1 (5 bases). V lost 0 bases and J 8 bases, leaving 19 bases between the germline ends. Germline assignment: CDR1 GTSNPN and CDR2 SVGIG (reference sequence). The CDR3 covers 15 residues.